The rows below give T cell receptor beta chains drawn from one sample of a study of T cell responses to AZD1222 COVID-19 vaccine. Profiled with immunoSEQ multiplex PCR; TCRdb holds only in-frame clones, not every one. This sample has more than 100,000 clones, with about 91% found just once. This specimen was peripheral blood, taken 28 days after the second AZD1222 dose. These receptors were taken from an adult who received the AZD1222 COVID-19 vaccine. Both conserved end residues are part of each CDR3. D genes are given only for firm matches. Clone size, where shown, is once, few, many, or a class for clones that have expanded.

TRBJ2-5 TRBD1 once TRBV18 CASTRDRSQETQYF TGTGCCAGCACACGGGACAGGAGCCAAGAGACCCAGTACTTC
TRBJ2-5 . . TRBV19 CASRGGGLETQYF TGTGCCAGTAGGGGGGGAGGTCTGGAGACCCAGTACTTC
TRBJ1-4 TRBD1 . TRBV6-5 CASSGQANEKLFF TGTGCCAGCAGCGGACAGGCTAATGAAAAACTGTTTTTT
TRBJ2-1 . once TRBV5-1 CASSQTGTFNEQFF TGCGCCAGCAGCCAGACAGGTACCTTCAATGAGCAGTTCTTC
TRBJ2-6 . . TRBV4-3 CASSQAGAGANVLTF TGCGCCAGCAGCCAGGCAGGGGCCGGGGCCAACGTCCTGACTTTC
TRBJ2-3 . . TRBV10-1 CASSDGATDTQYF TGCGCCAGCAGTGACGGCGCTACAGATACGCAGTATTTT
TRBJ1-2 . . TRBV20-1 CSASGDYGYTF TGCAGTGCCTCGGGAGACTATGGCTACACCTTC
TRBJ2-3 . once TRBV11-1 CASSLGWTDTQYF TGTGCCAGCAGCTTAGGGTGGACAGATACGCAGTATTTT
TRBJ1-1 TRBD1 . TRBV19 CASTTDRWSRDTEAFF TGTGCCAGTACCACGGACAGGTGGAGTAGGGACACTGAAGCTTTCTTT
TRBJ1-2 . . TRBV30 CAWSVLLGDYGYTF TGTGCCTGGAGTGTACTTTTGGGCGACTATGGCTACACCTTC
TRBJ1-1 . . TRBV12-5 CASGLGLLGNTEAFF TGTGCTAGTGGCCTTGGCTTACTGGGGAACACTGAAGCTTTCTTT
TRBJ2-1 TRBD2 . TRBV2 CASSEWEGTYNEQFF TGTGCCAGCAGTGAATGGGAGGGGACCTACAATGAGCAGTTCTTC
TRBJ2-3 TRBD2 . TRBV5-4 CASSFKLITSGSTDTQYF TGTGCCAGCAGCTTCAAACTCATTACTAGCGGGAGTACAGATACGCAGTATTTT
TRBJ1-2 . . TRBV7-2 CASSSTGYGYTF TGTGCCAGCAGCTCCACAGGTTATGGCTACACCTTC
TRBJ2-6 TRBD2 . TRBV3-1/TRBV3-2 CASSPAPGLTSGANVLTF TGTGCCAGCAGCCCTGCCCCGGGACTAACCTCTGGGGCCAACGTCCTGACTTTC
TRBJ1-3 TRBD1 . TRBV30 CAGDRLGNTIYF TGTGCCGGGGACAGGCTAGGAAACACCATATATTTT
TRBJ1-2 . . TRBV18 CASSPDRDNYGYTF TGTGCCAGCTCACCGGACAGAGACAACTATGGCTACACCTTC
TRBJ1-1 . . TRBV18 CASSRPRGQYTEAFF TGTGCCAGCTCACGCCCCCGGGGGCAGTACACTGAAGCTTTCTTT
TRBJ2-5 TRBD2 . TRBV7-9 CASSPPLAGKYF TGTGCCAGCAGCCCCCCGTTAGCGGGGAAGTACTTC
TRBJ2-7 . . TRBV11-1 CASSLQGGGSYEQYF TGTGCCAGCAGCTTACAGGGGGGCGGCTCCTACGAGCAGTACTTC
TRBJ1-5 . . TRBV19 CASSPQNQPQHF TGTGCCAGTAGTCCACAGAATCAGCCCCAGCATTTT
TRBJ2-5 TRBD2 . TRBV5-4 CASSLSGRARETQYF TGTGCCAGCAGCTTGTCCGGGAGGGCCCGAGAGACCCAGTACTTC
TRBJ1-1 . . TRBV5-1 CASSLGSGPNTEAFF TGCGCCAGCAGCTTGGGGTCAGGGCCTAACACTGAAGCTTTCTTT
TRBJ1-2 . . TRBV18 CASSPDEGEPNYGYTF TGTGCCAGCTCACCAGATGAGGGTGAGCCTAACTATGGCTACACCTTC
TRBJ1-2 TRBD1 . TRBV6-5 CASSYGTGGFYGYTF TGTGCCAGCAGTTACGGGACAGGGGGCTTCTATGGCTACACCTTC
TRBJ1-5 . . TRBV15 CATSRGATRDNQPQHF TGTGCCACCAGCAGGGGGGCGACAAGAGACAATCAGCCCCAGCATTTT
TRBJ2-1 . . TRBV4-2 CASSHAGSYNEQFF TGTGCCAGCAGCCATGCCGGGAGCTACAATGAGCAGTTCTTC
TRBJ2-4 . . TRBV2 CASSEPPANIQYF TGTGCCAGCAGTGAACCCCCTGCAAACATTCAGTACTTC
TRBJ1-2 . . TRBV2 CASELQGPLGEGYTF TGTGCCAGCGAATTACAGGGCCCCTTAGGGGAGGGCTACACCTTC
TRBJ1-2 TRBD1 . TRBV18 CASSNQTGAYGYTF TGTGCCAGCTCAAACCAGACAGGGGCCTATGGCTACACCTTC
TRBJ2-2 . . TRBV2 CASSGEGPSNAGELFF TGTGCCAGCAGTGGTGAAGGGCCCTCCAACGCCGGGGAGCTGTTTTTT
TRBJ2-7 TRBD2 . TRBV18 CASSPKRGYSYEQYF TGTGCCAGCTCACCAAAGCGGGGGTACTCCTACGAGCAGTACTTC
TRBJ1-2 . . TRBV5-4 CASSLYSPGDYGYTF TGTGCCAGCAGCTTGTATTCCCCTGGAGACTATGGCTACACCTTC
TRBJ2-3 . once TRBV10-3 CAISEGRQATQYF TGTGCCATCAGTGAGGGTAGGCAAGCTACGCAGTATTTT
TRBJ1-2 TRBD1 . TRBV19 CASSVQGALGYTF TGTGCCAGTAGCGTACAGGGGGCGCTGGGCTACACCTTC